Listed below are T cell receptor beta chains from one sample, sequenced in a study of technical replicates of blood from several donors. Profiled with immunoSEQ multiplex PCR; TCRdb holds only in-frame clones, not every one. The sample holds approximately 13,000 clones, around 83% seen once. The sample comprised PBMCs. These receptors were taken from a human donor in good health. CDR3s include the opening cysteine and the closing phenylalanine or tryptophan. The order of the fields is D gene, V gene, J gene, clone size, CDR3 protein, CDR3 DNA. The D gene is left open where the match is weak. Clone size is stated in some rows and not others, as once, few, many or a class when expanded.

D gene: TRBD1
V gene: TRBV6-1
J gene: TRBJ2-1
clone size: -
CDR3 protein: CASSALGQGPYNEQFF
CDR3 DNA: TGTGCCAGCAGTGCCCTGGGACAGGGACCCTACAATGAGCAGTTCTTC

D gene: TRBD2
V gene: TRBV5-4
J gene: TRBJ2-1
clone size: -
CDR3 protein: CASSQALAGGTEQFF
CDR3 DNA: TGTGCCAGCAGCCAGGCACTAGCGGGGGGCACGGAGCAGTTCTTC

D gene: -
V gene: TRBV11-2
J gene: TRBJ2-7
clone size: -
CDR3 protein: CASSLAPGLSRQDF
CDR3 DNA: TGTGCCAGCAGCTTGGCCCCGGGACTGTCTCGTCAAGACTTC

D gene: -
V gene: TRBV11-1
J gene: TRBJ2-1
clone size: few
CDR3 protein: CASSLAGTGINNEQFF
CDR3 DNA: TGTGCCAGCAGCTTAGCCGGGACTGGAATAAACAATGAGCAGTTCTTC

D gene: TRBD1
V gene: TRBV7-6
J gene: TRBJ1-3
clone size: -
CDR3 protein: CASSTGTGAGNTIYF
CDR3 DNA: TGTGCCAGCAGCACCGGGACAGGGGCTGGAAACACCATATATTTT

D gene: -
V gene: TRBV15
J gene: TRBJ1-1
clone size: -
CDR3 protein: CATSARLNTEAFF
CDR3 DNA: TGTGCCACCAGCGCACGGTTAAACACTGAAGCTTTCTTT

D gene: TRBD2
V gene: TRBV27
J gene: TRBJ2-7
clone size: -
CDR3 protein: CASSLRASGTYEQYF
CDR3 DNA: TGTGCCAGCAGTTTACGGGCTAGCGGAACCTACGAGCAGTACTTC

D gene: -
V gene: TRBV7-5
J gene: TRBJ2-4
clone size: -
CDR3 protein: CVRSLGLAGPTAAKNIQYF
CDR3 DNA: TGTGTCAGAAGCTTAGGCCTAGCGGGACCGACAGCGGCCAAAAACATTCAGTACTTC

D gene: TRBD1
V gene: TRBV11-2
J gene: TRBJ2-2
clone size: -
CDR3 protein: CASGTQGATGELFF
CDR3 DNA: TGTGCCAGCGGCACTCAGGGGGCCACCGGGGAGCTGTTTTTT

D gene: TRBD2
V gene: TRBV29-1
J gene: TRBJ2-1
clone size: -
CDR3 protein: CSVDVASGSIHNEQFF
CDR3 DNA: TGCAGCGTTGATGTCGCTAGCGGGTCCATTCACAATGAGCAGTTCTTC

D gene: TRBD1
V gene: TRBV28
J gene: TRBJ1-3
clone size: -
CDR3 protein: CASSTGQGRRNTIYF
CDR3 DNA: TGTGCCAGCAGCACCGGACAGGGGCGACGGAACACCATATATTTT

D gene: -
V gene: TRBV6-1
J gene: TRBJ2-3
clone size: -
CDR3 protein: CASRLQGSRDTQYF
CDR3 DNA: TGTGCCAGCAGGCTACAGGGTTCGCGGGATACGCAGTATTTT

D gene: -
V gene: TRBV19
J gene: TRBJ2-2
clone size: once
CDR3 protein: CASSIQNTGELFF
CDR3 DNA: TGTGCCAGTAGTATACAAAACACCGGGGAGCTGTTTTTT

D gene: TRBD1
V gene: TRBV9
J gene: TRBJ1-2
clone size: -
CDR3 protein: CASSSPQGTGVSFYGYTF
CDR3 DNA: TGTGCCAGCAGCTCGCCTCAAGGGACAGGAGTCTCATTCTATGGCTACACCTTC

D gene: -
V gene: TRBV12-5
J gene: TRBJ2-1
clone size: once
CDR3 protein: CASGLGRGAYNEQFF
CDR3 DNA: TGTGCTAGTGGTTTGGGCCGGGGAGCCTACAATGAGCAGTTCTTC

D gene: TRBD1
V gene: TRBV18
J gene: TRBJ2-7
clone size: few
CDR3 protein: CASSLGQGDPYEQYF
CDR3 DNA: TGTGCCAGCTCACTTGGACAGGGAGATCCCTACGAGCAGTACTTC

D gene: -
V gene: TRBV28
J gene: TRBJ2-1
clone size: -
CDR3 protein: CASDLRGYNEQFF
CDR3 DNA: TGTGCCAGCGATCTTAGAGGGTACAATGAGCAGTTCTTC